The entry that follows covers one T cell receptor beta chain sequence. The data were produced by immunoSEQ multiplex PCR, yet TCRdb's version contains in-frame clones alone and is incomplete. Among fewer than 300,000 clones listed, 90% were seen once. V lost 2 bases and J lost 2, with 17 bases in between. Germline CDR1 MGHRA, CDR2 YSYEKL. The CDR3 runs 17 residues. This sample was taken from a study of blood T cell repertoires in COVID-19. The origin of this receptor is a woman aged 25 to 45 who had recovered from COVID-19. Sequencing was performed on PBMCs or T cells enriched from blood (not recorded which). The rearrangement joins TRBV4-1 to TRBJ2-3, with D possibly TRBD1 on 6 matching bases. The CDR3 here is CASSQPFAGDLTDTQYF. The CDR3 DNA follows: TGCGCCAGCAGCCAACCCTTCGCAGGGGACCTCACAGATACGCAGTATTTT.